Each of the 21 T cell receptor beta chains below was sequenced from the same sample in a study of response to subunit inactivated influenza vaccine. TCRdb redid the calling of the RT-PCR reads with MiXCR, one entry per CDR3 protein. This table has 600,000 to 700,000 distinct CDR3 sequences, 11% to 15% appearing once. The material sequenced was PBMCs from blood, taken 14 to 15 days before vaccination. The receptor source for this set is a man aged 45-60 years who received an inactivated influenza vaccine.

This rearrangement joins TRBV6-5 to TRBJ2-2; the D gene is possibly TRBD1 (6 bases). This CDR3 is 17 amino acids long. Trimming took off 2 bases at V and 5 bases at J, with 18 bases between the two ends. Germline lookup yields CDR1 MNHEY and CDR2 SVGAGI. The CDR3 bases are TGTGCCAGCAGTTACCAATACAACAGGGCCCGAACCGGGGAGCTGTTTTTT. It translates to CASSYQYNRARTGELFF.

The sample holds many counts of this clonotype. This chain uses TRBV12-3 or TRBV12-4 with TRBJ1-5, with D maybe TRBD1 (6 bases). Trimming left V 7 bases short and J 4 bases short, with 17 bases between. The CDR3 covers 15 residues. The CDR3 region is CASKGDGQLNQPQHF. DNA of the CDR3: TGTGCCAGCAAGGGAGACGGACAGTTAAATCAGCCCCAGCATTTT.

The chain joins TRBV20-1 to TRBJ2-2, with 7 nucleotides matching TRBD2. The CDR3 covers 17 residues. With V trimmed by 2 bases and J by 4 bases, 13 bases remained unmatched. Per the germline V gene, CDR1 is DFQATT and CDR2 is SNEGSKA (reference sequence). The CDR3 DNA reads as TGCAGTGCTAGACGTTCGGGCGGGAGATGGGGCACCGGGGAGCTGTTTTTT. Translating gives CSARRSGGRWGTGELFF.

The chain combines TRBV5-1 with TRBJ2-7, with D possibly TRBD2 on 5 matching bases. V lost 1 base, J lost 0 bases, and 11 bases lay in between. Per the germline V gene, CDR1 is SGHRS and CDR2 is YFSETQ. The CDR3 is made up of 15 amino acids. CDR3 sequence reads: CASSLSGGISYEQYF. As DNA, the CDR3 is TGCGCCAGCAGCTTGAGCGGCGGCATCTCCTACGAGCAGTACTTC.

This clonotype was observed a few times. The chain links TRBV7-9 to TRBJ2-7, with TRBD1 identical over 7 bases. Germline CDR1 SEHNR, CDR2 FQNEAQ (reference sequence). V dropped 7 bases and J dropped 2; count of bases not matched to a gene: 8. This CDR3 comprises 14 residues. The CDR3 here is CASNSRQGPYEQYF. The CDR3 bases are TGTGCCAGCAACTCTCGACAGGGCCCCTACGAGCAGTACTTC.

V and J are TRBV6-1 and TRBJ1-5, with D unclear. The CDR3 totals 15 residues. The germline CDR1 and CDR2 sequences are MNHNS and SASEGT. V gave up 0 bases and J gave up 9 bases, with 15 bases separating them. CDR3 amino acids: CASSEADGVPGPQHF. CDR3 coding DNA: TGTGCCAGCAGTGAAGCGGACGGAGTCCCTGGGCCCCAGCATTTT.

About this clonotype: Since a much larger clone is just one base distant, this may be a read error. The CDR3 region has the DNA TGCGCCAGCAGCCCCGCCGGGACTAGCGGGGGCCACTCCTACAATGAGCATTTCTTC. Translating gives CASSPAGTSGGHSYNEHFF. The rearrangement joins TRBV5-1 to TRBJ2-1; 14 bases agree with TRBD2. The CDR3 is 19 amino acids. The germline V gene encodes CDR1 SGHRS and CDR2 YFSETQ.

This clonotype has more than one count but fewer than ten. V and J are TRBV12-3 or TRBV12-4 and TRBJ1-4; tentative D call: TRBD1 (6 bases). Trimming cost V 6 bases and J 5 bases, with 19 bases left between them. This CDR3 spans 16 amino acids. The CDR3: CASSESIQGGNEKLFF. The CDR3 nucleotides read TGTGCCAGCAGCGAATCAATACAGGGTGGAAATGAAAAACTGTTTTTT.

The V call is TRBV29-1, the J call TRBJ2-5; 9 bases are a match to TRBD1. This CDR3 contains 16 residues. CDR1 and CDR2 from the germline V gene are SQVTM and ANQGSEA. The V gene end was trimmed by 3 bases and the J gene end by 2 bases; junction bases not matched to a gene: 10. The CDR3 here is CSVEGLGQGPQETQYF. In nucleotides, the CDR3 is TGCAGCGTTGAGGGGCTGGGACAGGGACCACAAGAGACCCAGTACTTC.

The sample holds a few counts of this clonotype. The CDR3 sequence is CASSLATGSGNTIYF. DNA for the CDR3: TGTGCCAGCAGCTTAGCCACCGGGTCTGGAAACACCATATATTTT. This rearrangement joins TRBV7-9 to TRBJ1-3; D call uncertain. The length of the CDR3 is 15 residues. Looked up from germline, CDR1 is SEHNR and CDR2 is FQNEAQ (reference sequence). Deletions cut 0 bases from V and 1 base from J, with 7 bases between. The full variable domain, completed using reference TRBV7-9 and TRBJ1-3, is DTGVSQNPRHKITKRGQNVTFRCDPISEHNRLYWYRQTLGQGPEFLTYFQNEAQLEKSRLLSDRFSAERPKGSFSTLEIQRTEQGDSAMYLCASSLATGSGNTIYFGEGSWLTVV.

This clonotype showed up just a few times. The genes are TRBV21-1 and TRBJ1-4. TRBV21-1 is labeled a pseudogene. This CDR3 comprises 15 residues. The CDR3 is CASSKEGRTNEKLFF. The CDR3 DNA reads TGTGCCAGCAGCAAGGAGGGTCGGACTAATGAAAAACTGTTTTTT.

This clonotype appeared many times. This chain links TRBV28 with TRBJ2-7; 8 bases line up with TRBD1. Germline V lookup: CDR1 MDHEN, CDR2 SYDVKM. The CDR3 consists of 17 residues. Trimming cost V 5 bases and J 6 bases; bases outside gene matches: 18. The CDR3 coding sequence is TGTGCCAGCAGTCTCGACAGGGGCACGGGTGCGGCTTCCGAGCAGTACTTC. It yields the protein CASSLDRGTGAASEQYF.

The chain carries TRBV27 and TRBJ2-2; TRBD1 is a possible D gene (6 bases). Germline CDR1 is MNHEY and CDR2 is SMNVEV (reference sequence). V shed 6 bases and J shed 2 bases, with 13 bases lying between them. The CDR3 length is 15 residues. CDR3: CASRWTVLNTGELFF. CDR3 nucleotide sequence: TGTGCCAGCAGATGGACAGTTCTTAACACCGGGGAGCTGTTTTTT.

This clonotype was seen a handful of times. The V call is TRBV7-2, the J call TRBJ1-4; D remains unclear. V dropped 0 bases and J dropped 3 bases, with 5 bases sitting between them. The CDR3 runs 14 residues. Germline V lookup: CDR1 SGHTA, CDR2 FQGNSA. The CDR3 nucleotides are TGTGCCAGCAGCTTAGCCCGGCCTAATGAAAAACTGTTTTTT. Its protein product is CASSLARPNEKLFF.

This clonotype was seen repeatedly, ten times or more. The genes are TRBV3-1 and TRBJ2-2; 9 bases match TRBD1. CDR1 is LGHDT, CDR2 YNNKEL, per germline (reference sequence). After removal of 6 bases from V and 2 bases from J, the junction contained 1 base not matched to a gene. CDR3 size: 14 residues. CDR3 sequence (DNA): TGTGCCAGCAGGGGACAGGGAAACACCGGGGAGCTGTTTTTT. Translated, it gives CASRGQGNTGELFF. The complete variable domain, with remaining parts taken from reference TRBV3-1 and TRBJ2-2, reads DTAVSQTPKYLVTQMGNDKSIKCEQNLGHDTMYWYKQDSKKFLKIMFSYNNKELIINETVPNRFSPKSPDKAHLNLHINSLELGDSAVYFCASRGQGNTGELFFGEGSRLTVL.

The chain links TRBV3-1 to TRBJ2-7; tentatively, D is TRBD1 (6 bases). This CDR3 spans 16 amino acids. Trimming pared 4 bases from V and 3 bases from J, leaving 19 bases between. Germline values: CDR1 LGHDT, CDR2 YNNKEL (reference sequence). This chain's CDR3 is CASSRHPGTLFYEQYF. The CDR3 coding sequence is TGTGCCAGCAGCCGACACCCCGGGACACTTTTCTACGAGCAGTACTTC.

At least ten counts were recorded for this clonotype. This chain connects TRBV28 to TRBJ2-1; D might be TRBD1 (6 bases). The V and J ends lost 4 bases and 1 base respectively, with 11 bases between them. The length of the CDR3 is 15 residues. Per the germline V gene, CDR1 is MDHEN and CDR2 is SYDVKM. The CDR3 protein is CASSSGASSYNEQFF. As DNA, the CDR3 is TGTGCCAGCAGTTCAGGGGCCTCATCCTACAATGAGCAGTTCTTC.

This clonotype was seen many times. V is TRBV29-1 and J is TRBJ2-1, with TRBD2 identical over 9 bases. The V and J ends lost 3 bases and 6 bases, in that order; junction bases with no gene match: 3. Germline-derived CDR1 and CDR2 are SQVTM and ANQGSEA. There are 13 residues in the CDR3. The CDR3 protein is CSVEPSGINEQFF. As DNA, the CDR3 is TGCAGCGTTGAGCCTAGCGGGATCAATGAGCAGTTCTTC.

A word on this clonotype: A much more abundant neighbour one base away suggests this may be a read error. The chain recombines TRBV29-1 with TRBJ2-3; D is ambiguous. V lost 7 bases and J 3 bases, leaving 17 bases between the germline ends. This CDR3 has 14 amino acids. Germline V lookup: CDR1 SQVTM, CDR2 ANQGSEA. The CDR3 DNA is TGCAGCGCCCCGATAGGGCAACGGACAGATACGCAGTATTTT. Its protein product is CSAPIGQRTDTQYF.

The V and J genes are TRBV6-6 and TRBJ2-3; a possible D gene is TRBD1 (5 bases). V lost 5 bases to trimming and J lost 2 bases, with 8 bases between them. The germline gives CDR1 MNHNY, CDR2 SVGAGI (reference sequence). The CDR3 is 13 residues long. In nucleotides, the CDR3 is TGTGCCAGCAGTAACGGACACACAGATACGCAGTATTTT. Its translation: CASSNGHTDTQYF.

The chain employs TRBV7-6 and TRBJ1-1; D is possibly TRBD1 (5 bases). Trimming took 1 base from V and 5 from J, leaving 11 bases between them. CDR1 and CDR2 from the germline V gene are SGHVS and FNYEAQ. This CDR3 contains 14 residues. CDR3 residues: CASSLVGKGTEAFF. The CDR3 bases are TGTGCCAGCAGCTTAGTCGGGAAGGGGACTGAAGCTTTCTTT.